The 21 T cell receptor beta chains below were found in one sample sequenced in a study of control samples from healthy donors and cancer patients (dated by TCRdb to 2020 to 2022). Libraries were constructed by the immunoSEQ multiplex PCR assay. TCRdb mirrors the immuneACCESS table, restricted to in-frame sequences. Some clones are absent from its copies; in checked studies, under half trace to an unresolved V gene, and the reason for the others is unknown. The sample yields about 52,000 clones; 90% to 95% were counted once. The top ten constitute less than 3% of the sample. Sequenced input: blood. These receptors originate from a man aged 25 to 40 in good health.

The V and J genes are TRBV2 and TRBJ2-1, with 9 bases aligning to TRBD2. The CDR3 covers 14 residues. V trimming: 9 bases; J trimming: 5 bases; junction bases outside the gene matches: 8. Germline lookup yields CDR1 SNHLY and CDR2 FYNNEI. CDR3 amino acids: CASTGLAIDNEQFF. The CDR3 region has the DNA TGTGCCAGTACGGGACTAGCTATCGACAATGAGCAGTTCTTC.

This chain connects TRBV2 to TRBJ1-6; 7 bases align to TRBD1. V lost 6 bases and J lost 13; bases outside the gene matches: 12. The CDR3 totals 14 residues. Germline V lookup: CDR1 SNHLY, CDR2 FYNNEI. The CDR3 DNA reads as TGTGCCAGCAGACATGAGACGGACAGGCTCCCCCTCCACTTT. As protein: CASRHETDRLPLHF.

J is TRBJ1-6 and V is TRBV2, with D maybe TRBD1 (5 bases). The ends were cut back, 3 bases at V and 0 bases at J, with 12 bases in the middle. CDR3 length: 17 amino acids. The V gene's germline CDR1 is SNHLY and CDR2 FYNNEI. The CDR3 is CASSEGTLSSYNSPLHF. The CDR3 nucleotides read TGTGCCAGCAGTGAGGGGACGCTAAGCTCCTATAATTCACCCCTCCACTTT. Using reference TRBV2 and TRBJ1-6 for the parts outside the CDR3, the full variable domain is EPEVTQTPSHQVTQMGQEVILRCVPISNHLYFYWYRQILGQKVEFLVSFYNNEISEKSEIFDDQFSVERPDGSNFTLKIRSTKLEDSAMYFCASSEGTLSSYNSPLHFGNGTRLTVT.

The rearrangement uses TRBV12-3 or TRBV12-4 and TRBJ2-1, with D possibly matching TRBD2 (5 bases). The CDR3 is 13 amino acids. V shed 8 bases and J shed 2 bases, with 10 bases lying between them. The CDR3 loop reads CASRESTYNEQFF. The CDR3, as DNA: TGTGCCAGCCGGGAATCCACCTACAATGAGCAGTTCTTC.

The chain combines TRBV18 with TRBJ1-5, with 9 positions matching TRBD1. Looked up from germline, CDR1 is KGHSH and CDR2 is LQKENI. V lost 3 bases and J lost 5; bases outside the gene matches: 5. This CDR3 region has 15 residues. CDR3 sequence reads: CASSPGQGMDQPQHF. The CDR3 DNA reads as TGTGCCAGCTCACCCGGACAGGGGATGGATCAGCCCCAGCATTTT.

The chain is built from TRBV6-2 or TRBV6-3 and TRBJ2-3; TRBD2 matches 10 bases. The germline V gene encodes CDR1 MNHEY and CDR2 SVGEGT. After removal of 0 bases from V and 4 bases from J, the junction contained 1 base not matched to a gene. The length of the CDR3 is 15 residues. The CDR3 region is CASSYSLAGADTQYF. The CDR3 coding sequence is TGTGCCAGCAGTTACTCGCTAGCGGGAGCAGATACGCAGTATTTT.

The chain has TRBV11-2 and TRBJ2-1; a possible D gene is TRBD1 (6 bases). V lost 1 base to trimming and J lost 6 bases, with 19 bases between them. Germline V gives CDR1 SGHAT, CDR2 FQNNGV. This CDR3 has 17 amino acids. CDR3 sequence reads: CASSLGTALQKSNEQFF. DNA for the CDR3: TGTGCCAGCAGCTTAGGGACAGCCCTCCAAAAGTCCAATGAGCAGTTCTTC. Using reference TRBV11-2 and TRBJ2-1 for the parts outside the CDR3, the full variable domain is EAGVAQSPRYKIIEKRQSVAFWCNPISGHATLYWYQQILGQGPKLLIQFQNNGVVDDSQLPKDRFSAERLKGVDSTLKIQPAKLEDSAVYLCASSLGTALQKSNEQFFGPGTRLTVL.

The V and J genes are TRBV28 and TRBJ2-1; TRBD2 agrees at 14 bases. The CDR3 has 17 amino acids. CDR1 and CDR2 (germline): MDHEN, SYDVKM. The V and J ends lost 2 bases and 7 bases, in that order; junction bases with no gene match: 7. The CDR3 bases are TGTGCCAGCAGTTTACTCCGGACTAGCGGGAGGTTTAATGAGCAGTTCTTC. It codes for CASSLLRTSGRFNEQFF.

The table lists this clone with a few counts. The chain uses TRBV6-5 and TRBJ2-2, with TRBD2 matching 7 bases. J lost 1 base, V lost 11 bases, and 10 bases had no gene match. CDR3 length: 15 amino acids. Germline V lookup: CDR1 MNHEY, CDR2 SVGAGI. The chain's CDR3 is CAVERTRENTGELFF. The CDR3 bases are TGTGCCGTTGAGCGGACTAGAGAGAACACCGGGGAGCTGTTTTTT.

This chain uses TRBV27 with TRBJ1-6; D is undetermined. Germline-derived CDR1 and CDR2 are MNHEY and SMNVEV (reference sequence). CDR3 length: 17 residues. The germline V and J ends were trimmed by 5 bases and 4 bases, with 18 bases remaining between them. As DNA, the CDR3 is TGTGCCAGCAGTCAAACCCTGACGAGACTTTATAATTCACCCCTCCACTTT. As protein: CASSQTLTRLYNSPLHF.

The CDR3 DNA reads as TGTGCCAGCAGCGTAGCTATGGCTAACTATGGCTACACCTTC. Translation: CASSVAMANYGYTF. The rearrangement joins TRBV9 to TRBJ1-2; no firm D call. Germline assignment: CDR1 SGDLS and CDR2 YYNGEE. The CDR3 length is 14 residues. The V end lost 0 bases, the J end lost 0 bases, and 6 bases lay between the germline ends.

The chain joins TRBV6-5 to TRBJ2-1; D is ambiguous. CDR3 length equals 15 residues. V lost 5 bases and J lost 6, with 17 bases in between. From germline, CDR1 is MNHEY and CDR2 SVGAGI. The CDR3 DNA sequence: TGTGCCAGCAGTCCTGGGGTACTGGGCGGCAATGAGCAGTTCTTC. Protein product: CASSPGVLGGNEQFF.

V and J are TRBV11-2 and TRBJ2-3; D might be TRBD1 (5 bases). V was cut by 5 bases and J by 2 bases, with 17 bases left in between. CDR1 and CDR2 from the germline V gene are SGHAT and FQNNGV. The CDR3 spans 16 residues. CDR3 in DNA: TGTGCCAGCAGCAAAAACATGGACACCCCCACAGATACGCAGTATTTT. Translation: CASSKNMDTPTDTQYF.

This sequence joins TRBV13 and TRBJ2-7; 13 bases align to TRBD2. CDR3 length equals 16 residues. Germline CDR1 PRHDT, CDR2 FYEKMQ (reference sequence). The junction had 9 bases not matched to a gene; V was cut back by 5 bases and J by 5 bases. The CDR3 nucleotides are TGTGCCAGCAGCCCACAACTAGCGGGAGGGCGTAACGAGCAGTACTTC. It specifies CASSPQLAGGRNEQYF. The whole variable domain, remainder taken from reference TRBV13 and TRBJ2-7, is AAGVIQSPRHLIKEKRETATLKCYPIPRHDTVYWYQQGPGQDPQFLISFYEKMQSDKGSIPDRFSAQQFSDYHSELNMSSLELGDSALYFCASSPQLAGGRNEQYFGPGTRLTVT.

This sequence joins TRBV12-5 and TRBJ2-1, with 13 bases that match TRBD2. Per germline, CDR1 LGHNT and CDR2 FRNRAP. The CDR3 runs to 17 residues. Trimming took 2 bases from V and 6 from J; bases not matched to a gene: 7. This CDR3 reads CASGLRLAGGFSNEQFF. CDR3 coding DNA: TGTGCTAGTGGTTTGAGACTAGCGGGAGGTTTTAGCAATGAGCAGTTCTTC.

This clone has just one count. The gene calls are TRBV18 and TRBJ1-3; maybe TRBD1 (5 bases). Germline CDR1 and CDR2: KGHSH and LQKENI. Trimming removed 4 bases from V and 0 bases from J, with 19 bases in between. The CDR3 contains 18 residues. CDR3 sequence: CASSRGRDGVISGNTIYF. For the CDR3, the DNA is TGTGCCAGCTCACGGGGAAGGGACGGAGTGATCTCTGGAAACACCATATATTTT.

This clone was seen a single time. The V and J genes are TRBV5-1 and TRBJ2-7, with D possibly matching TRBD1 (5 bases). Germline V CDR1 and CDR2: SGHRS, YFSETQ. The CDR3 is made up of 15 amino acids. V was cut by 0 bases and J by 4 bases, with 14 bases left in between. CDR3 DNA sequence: TGCGCCAGCAGCTTGGACGGTCGGACACCTTACGAGCAGTACTTC. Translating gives CASSLDGRTPYEQYF.

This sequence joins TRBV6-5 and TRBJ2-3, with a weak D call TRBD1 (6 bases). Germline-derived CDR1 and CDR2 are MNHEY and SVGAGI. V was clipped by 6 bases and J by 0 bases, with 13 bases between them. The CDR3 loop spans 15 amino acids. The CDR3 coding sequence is TGTGCCAGCAGAATATGGACAGCTAGCACAGATACGCAGTATTTT. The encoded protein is CASRIWTASTDTQYF.

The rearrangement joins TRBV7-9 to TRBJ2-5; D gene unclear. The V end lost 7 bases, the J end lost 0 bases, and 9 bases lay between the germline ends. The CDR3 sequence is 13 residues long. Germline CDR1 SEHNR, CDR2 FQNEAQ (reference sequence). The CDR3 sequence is CASTLYYQETQYF. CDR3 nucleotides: TGTGCCAGCACCCTCTACTACCAAGAGACCCAGTACTTC.

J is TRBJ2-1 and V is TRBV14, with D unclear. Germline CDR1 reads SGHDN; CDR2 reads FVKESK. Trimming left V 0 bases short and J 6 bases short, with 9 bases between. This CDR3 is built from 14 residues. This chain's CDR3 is CASSQEWDLNEQFF. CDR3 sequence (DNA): TGTGCCAGCAGCCAAGAATGGGATCTCAATGAGCAGTTCTTC. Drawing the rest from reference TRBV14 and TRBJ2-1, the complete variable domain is EAGVTQFPSHSVIEKGQTVTLRCDPISGHDNLYWYRRVMGKEIKFLLHFVKESKQDESGMPNNRFLAERTGGTYSTLKVQPAELEDSGVYFCASSQEWDLNEQFFGPGTRLTVL.

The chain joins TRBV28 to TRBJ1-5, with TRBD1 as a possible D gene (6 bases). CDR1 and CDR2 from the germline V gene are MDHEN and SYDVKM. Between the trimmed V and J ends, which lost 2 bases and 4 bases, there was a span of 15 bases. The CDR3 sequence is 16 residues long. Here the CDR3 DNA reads TGTGCCAGCAGTTTACTCCCGGGACACCTTAATCAGCCCCAGCATTTT. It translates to CASSLLPGHLNQPQHF. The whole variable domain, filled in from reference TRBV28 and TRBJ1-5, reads DVKVTQSSRYLVKRTGEKVFLECVQDMDHENMFWYRQDPGLGLRLIYFSYDVKMKEKGDIPEGYSVSREKKERFSLILESASTNQTSMYLCASSLLPGHLNQPQHFGDGTRLSIL.